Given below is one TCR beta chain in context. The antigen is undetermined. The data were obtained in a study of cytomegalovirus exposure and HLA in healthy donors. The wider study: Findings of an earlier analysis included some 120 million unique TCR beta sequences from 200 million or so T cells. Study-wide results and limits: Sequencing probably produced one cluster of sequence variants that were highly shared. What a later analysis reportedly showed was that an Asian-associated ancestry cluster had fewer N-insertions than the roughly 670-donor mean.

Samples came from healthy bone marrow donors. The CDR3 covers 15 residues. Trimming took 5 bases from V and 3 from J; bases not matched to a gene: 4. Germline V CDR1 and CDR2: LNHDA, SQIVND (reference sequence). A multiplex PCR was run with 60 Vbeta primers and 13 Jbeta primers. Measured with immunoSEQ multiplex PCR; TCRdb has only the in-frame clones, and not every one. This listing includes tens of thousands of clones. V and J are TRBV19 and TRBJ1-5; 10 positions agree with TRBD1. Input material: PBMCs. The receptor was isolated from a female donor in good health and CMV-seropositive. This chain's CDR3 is CASSVDRGPNQPQHF. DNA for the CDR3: TGTGCCAGTAGTGTTGACAGGGGGCCCAATCAGCCCCAGCATTTT.